The clone carrying this T cell receptor (beta chain) came up many times. No antigen is known for it. An expansion of CD8+CD57+ cells by flow cytometry had been shown in patients chosen for sequencing. This specimen comes from a study of CD8+CD57+ T cells in acquired aplastic anemia. TCR beta VDJ and CDR3 profiling used genomic DNA as template. MiXCR was run by TCRdb on the reads, yielding one entry per CDR3 protein. The table has about 470,000 distinct CDR3 sequences, around 30% seen once. J lost 8 bases, V lost 7 bases, and 10 bases had no gene match. The CDR3 loop spans 13 amino acids. Germline values: CDR1 SQVTM, CDR2 ANQGSEA. General study points: Found in both controls and patients were around 31 CD8+ CDR3 sequences. No significant difference in CD8+ Simpson's diversity was found between patients and controls.

What was sequenced was sorted CD4+, CD8+, or CD8+CD57+ T cells (not recorded which) from PBMCs. The V call is TRBV29-1, the J call TRBJ1-4; 7 bases are shared with TRBD1. The receptor's source is a human donor with aplastic anemia. The CDR3 is CSAKQGRQEKLFF. The CDR3 nucleotides are TGCAGCGCCAAACAGGGGCGGCAAGAAAAACTGTTTTTT.